This TCR beta chain was obtained from a study of blood T cell repertoires in COVID-19. At the level of the study: Sources were T cells, B-cell-depleted T cells, or PBMCs; the material itself was cDNA or gDNA.

The CDR3 is made up of 13 amino acids. Germline lookup yields CDR1 MDHEN and CDR2 SYDVKM. V was trimmed by 2 bases and J by 8 bases, leaving 7 bases between them. In the original analysis: Scientists estimated how many nucleated cells there were by amplifying reference gene primers. This table comes from immunoSEQ multiplex PCR, and its TCRdb copy is limited to in-frame clones, with some not included. V, J and clone size derive from that table, while D and trimming were established from the DNA sequence. The data show around 270,000 clones, 84% seen once. This rearrangement joins TRBV28 to TRBJ1-6; D gene uncertain. Sample: peripheral blood. This receptor was taken from a woman aged 40 to 50 who had recovered from COVID-19. The CDR3 DNA is TGTGCCAGCAGTTTACAGACATATTCACCCCTCCACTTT. Translating it yields CASSLQTYSPLHF.